The 10 T cell receptor beta chains presented below share a single source sample, sequenced in a study of T cell responses to AZD1222 COVID-19 vaccine. Measured with immunoSEQ multiplex PCR; TCRdb has only the in-frame clones, and not every one. The sample contains some 84,000 clones, roughly 88% of which appear only once. This specimen consisted of peripheral blood, obtained on day 0 of AZD1222 vaccination. These receptors all come from an adult in good health.

In this sample, this clone turned up a few times. V usage is TRBV5-6 and J usage is TRBJ1-5; D not certain. The CDR3 is 14 amino acids. Germline CDR1 and CDR2: SGHDT and YYEEEE. V lost 3 bases, J lost 1 base, and 8 bases lay in between. This CDR3 reads CASSSTRSNQPQHF. CDR3 nucleotide sequence: TGTGCCAGCAGCTCCACCCGAAGCAATCAGCCCCAGCATTTT.

The chain combines TRBV28 with TRBJ1-1, with D possibly matching TRBD1 (6 bases). The V end lost 6 bases, the J end lost 1 base, and 15 bases lay between the germline ends. This CDR3 contains 15 residues. Germline CDR1 reads MDHEN; CDR2 reads SYDVKM. The CDR3 spells CASSLMTGPNTEAFF. The CDR3 DNA follows: TGTGCCAGCAGCCTGATGACAGGACCGAACACTGAAGCTTTCTTT. Full variable domain (missing parts from reference TRBV28 and TRBJ1-1): DVKVTQSSRYLVKRTGEKVFLECVQDMDHENMFWYRQDPGLGLRLIYFSYDVKMKEKGDIPEGYSVSREKKERFSLILESASTNQTSMYLCASSLMTGPNTEAFFGQGTRLTVV.

The chain uses TRBV5-5 and TRBJ2-2; TRBD1 matches 8 bases. Trimming cost V 2 bases and J 7 bases; bases outside gene matches: 10. The germline V gene encodes CDR1 SGHKS and CDR2 YYEKEE (reference sequence). The CDR3 runs 16 residues. The CDR3 here is CASSFNPAGGFGELFF. The CDR3 DNA reads as TGTGCCAGCAGCTTTAATCCGGCAGGGGGCTTCGGGGAGCTGTTTTTT.

CDR3 amino acids: CASSFQSGGTEAFF. CDR3 coding DNA: TGTGCCAGCAGCTTTCAGTCAGGAGGCACTGAAGCTTTCTTT. The chain has TRBV7-9 and TRBJ1-1; D not resolved. This CDR3 spans 14 amino acids. Germline CDR1 reads SEHNR; CDR2 reads FQNEAQ (reference sequence). V was trimmed by 3 bases and J by 4 bases, leaving 12 bases between them. The complete variable domain, with remaining parts taken from reference TRBV7-9 and TRBJ1-1, reads DTGVSQNPRHKITKRGQNVTFRCDPISEHNRLYWYRQTLGQGPEFLTYFQNEAQLEKSRLLSDRFSAERPKGSFSTLEIQRTEQGDSAMYLCASSFQSGGTEAFFGQGTRLTVV.

The chain uses TRBV14 and TRBJ2-1; D remains unclear. Per the germline V gene, CDR1 is SGHDN and CDR2 is FVKESK. The V end lost 1 base, the J end lost 2 bases, and 15 bases lay between the germline ends. The CDR3 loop spans 17 amino acids. In DNA form, the CDR3 reads TGTGCCAGCAGCCAAGTGCGCGCAGGCTTACCCTACAATGAGCAGTTCTTC. This encodes CASSQVRAGLPYNEQFF.

The rearrangement uses TRBV14 and TRBJ2-1, with 7 bases fitting TRBD2. This CDR3 has 15 residues. Germline trimming cut 3 bases from V and 6 bases from J; bases unmatched to any gene: 8. Germline V gene lookup returns CDR1 SGHDN and CDR2 FVKESK. The CDR3 spells CASSQRLAGGNEQFF. The CDR3 bases are TGTGCCAGCAGCCAGAGACTAGCTGGGGGCAATGAGCAGTTCTTC.

CDR3 in amino acids: CASSITGTLISSYNEQFF. In DNA, the CDR3 is TGTGCCAGCAGTATCACCGGGACTCTAATTAGCTCCTACAATGAGCAGTTCTTC. The genes are TRBV27 and TRBJ2-1; maybe TRBD2 (6 bases). Per germline, CDR1 MNHEY and CDR2 SMNVEV (reference sequence). Trimming shortened V by 5 bases and J by 0 bases, and 20 bases separated the two germline ends. This CDR3 comprises 18 residues.

This chain connects TRBV2 to TRBJ1-4; the D is unclear. The V end was cut by 2 bases, the J end by 3 bases, with 10 bases between. Germline-derived CDR1 and CDR2 are SNHLY and FYNNEI. CDR3 size: 15 residues. In nucleotides, the CDR3 is TGTGCCAGCAGTGAACTGGGCTCAGCTAATGAAAAACTGTTTTTT. Encoded protein: CASSELGSANEKLFF.

The gene calls are TRBV28 and TRBJ2-7, with a weak D call TRBD2 (5 bases). The CDR3 is made up of 14 amino acids. V was shortened by 2 bases and J by 7 bases, with 15 bases between the two germline ends. Germline loops: CDR1 MDHEN, CDR2 SYDVKM. The CDR3 sequence is CASSLTGLGREQYF. DNA of the CDR3: TGTGCCAGCAGTTTAACTGGACTCGGCCGAGAGCAGTACTTC.

The V and J genes are TRBV5-6 and TRBJ2-3, with TRBD2 matching over 12 bases. CDR3 length: 17 residues. The trim removed 4 bases at V and 4 bases at J, leaving 10 bases unmatched. Germline V gene data show CDR1 as SGHDT and CDR2 as YYEEEE. The CDR3 reads CASSLFRLAGAADTQYF. The DNA of the CDR3 is TGTGCCAGCAGCCTCTTCCGACTAGCGGGAGCGGCAGATACGCAGTATTTT. The whole variable domain, remainder taken from reference TRBV5-6 and TRBJ2-3, is DAGVTQSPTHLIKTRGQQVTLRCSPKSGHDTVSWYQQALGQGPQFIFQYYEEEERQRGNFPDRFSGHQFPNYSSELNVNALLLGDSALYLCASSLFRLAGAADTQYFGPGTRLTVL.